The 14 T cell receptor beta chains given below trace back to one sample, sequenced in a study of cytomegalovirus exposure and HLA in healthy donors. A multiplex PCR was run with 60 Vbeta primers and 13 Jbeta primers. Sequenced by immunoSEQ multiplex PCR; TCRdb stores in-frame clones only, minus some. The profile shows about 140,000 clones, 70% to 75% of them singletons. The specimen was PBMCs. The receptor set was obtained from a human donor in good health.

The chain joins TRBV5-1 to TRBJ2-7, with 7 positions matching TRBD2. This CDR3 comprises 14 residues. Germline-derived CDR1 and CDR2 are SGHRS and YFSETQ. The trim removed 2 bases at V and 5 bases at J, leaving 7 bases unmatched. The CDR3 spells CASSFTGREDEQYF. In nucleotides, the CDR3 is TGCGCCAGCAGCTTTACGGGCCGGGAGGACGAGCAGTACTTC.

The chain is built from TRBV18 and TRBJ1-1, with 8 bases aligning to TRBD1. The junction had 12 bases not matched to a gene; V was cut back by 5 bases and J by 1 base. Per the germline V gene, CDR1 is KGHSH and CDR2 is LQKENI. The CDR3 covers 17 residues. The CDR3 bases are TGTGCCAGCTCAACGAACCTTCCCGGGACAGGGAACACTGAAGCTTTCTTT. As protein: CASSTNLPGTGNTEAFF.

This clone was recorded a few times. This same CDR3 is encoded by further DNA sequences in the sample. V usage is TRBV19 and J usage is TRBJ1-4, with 7 bases aligning to TRBD1. The junction had 4 bases not matched to a gene; V was cut back by 3 bases and J by 6 bases. Germline-derived CDR1 and CDR2 are LNHDA and SQIVND (reference sequence). This CDR3 region has 14 residues. This chain's CDR3 is CASSMGQGDEKLFF. The DNA of the CDR3 is TGTGCCAGTAGTATGGGGCAGGGGGATGAAAAACTGTTTTTT.

The rearrangement uses TRBV2 and TRBJ1-4; D ambiguous. Per germline, CDR1 SNHLY and CDR2 FYNNEI. The CDR3 totals 13 residues. Trimming cost V 4 bases and J 8 bases, with 11 bases left between them. For the CDR3, the DNA is TGTGCCAGCAGTGTCCGACGGAGAGAAAAACTGTTTTTT. Protein product: CASSVRRREKLFF.

This chain joins TRBV9 and TRBJ2-6; D is unresolved. V lost 4 bases, J lost 2 bases, and 13 bases lay in between. The CDR3 covers 16 residues. The germline V gene has CDR1 SGDLS and CDR2 YYNGEE. The chain's CDR3 is CASSPRGDPGANVLTF. CDR3 nucleotide sequence: TGTGCCAGCAGCCCTCGAGGAGACCCTGGGGCCAACGTCCTGACTTTC.

The chain is built from TRBV11-2 and TRBJ1-2; D is undetermined. The CDR3 consists of 13 residues. Germline V gives CDR1 SGHAT, CDR2 FQNNGV. Trimming cost V 0 bases and J 7 bases, with 9 bases left between them. CDR3 residues: CASSLDWTSGYTF. The CDR3 DNA reads as TGTGCCAGCAGCTTAGATTGGACTAGTGGCTACACCTTC.

The chain combines TRBV19 with TRBJ1-4; the match to TRBD1 covers 7 bases. Germline V gene sequence: CDR1 LNHDA, CDR2 SQIVND (reference sequence). Unmatched junction bases numbered 4, after V lost 3 bases and J lost 0 bases. The CDR3 covers 16 residues. This CDR3 reads CASSIRGPATNEKLFF. The CDR3 nucleotides read TGTGCCAGTAGTATTAGGGGGCCCGCAACTAATGAAAAACTGTTTTTT.

The chain has TRBV6-1 and TRBJ2-7, with D possibly matching TRBD1 (5 bases). Deletions cut 8 bases from V and 2 bases from J, with 13 bases between. CDR1 is MNHNS, CDR2 SASEGT, per germline. This CDR3 spans 13 amino acids. CDR3 DNA: TGTGCCAGCTGCACAGGACCGCCCTACGAGCAGTACTTC. This encodes CASCTGPPYEQYF.

The V call is TRBV10-3, the J call TRBJ2-7; 7 bases fit TRBD1. After removal of 6 bases from V and 1 base from J, the junction contained 6 bases not matched to a gene. Germline assignment: CDR1 ENHRY and CDR2 SYGVKD. The CDR3 length is 14 residues. In DNA, the CDR3 is TGTGCCATCAGCTCAGGACAGGAGTCCTACGAGCAGTACTTC. Residues: CAISSGQESYEQYF.

The J gene is TRBJ1-5, the V gene TRBV7-2, with 8 bases lining up with TRBD1. The CDR3 runs 14 residues. Germline values: CDR1 SGHTA, CDR2 FQGNSA. The V gene end was trimmed by 5 bases and the J gene end by 3 bases; junction bases not matched to a gene: 3. In DNA, the CDR3 is TGTGCCAGCAGCGCTCAGGGGGCCAATCAGCCCCAGCATTTT. Translated: CASSAQGANQPQHF.

V gene TRBV6-5 combines with J gene TRBJ1-1; TRBD1 is a possible D gene (5 bases). V gave up 6 bases and J gave up 3 bases, with 11 bases separating them. The CDR3 covers 13 residues. Germline CDR1 MNHEY, CDR2 SVGAGI. Written as DNA, the CDR3 is TGTGCCAGCAGCCGTGACAGAGACACTGAAGCTTTCTTT. Translation gives CASSRDRDTEAFF.

This chain connects TRBV29-1 to TRBJ1-4; 7 nucleotides match TRBD1. The CDR3 loop spans 13 amino acids. With V trimmed by 4 bases and J by 5 bases, 4 bases remained unmatched. Per germline, CDR1 SQVTM and CDR2 ANQGSEA. The CDR3 region is CSVAAGGNEKLFF. In DNA, the CDR3 is TGCAGCGTTGCGGCAGGGGGGAATGAAAAACTGTTTTTT.

This sequence joins TRBV6-6 and TRBJ1-2; 9 nucleotides line up with TRBD1. J lost 6 bases, V lost 7 bases, and 9 bases had no gene match. CDR3 length: 14 amino acids. Looked up from germline, CDR1 is MNHNY and CDR2 is SVGAGI (reference sequence). The CDR3 nucleotides read TGTGCCAGCATCACGACCGGGACAGGGAATGGCTACACCTTC. The encoded protein is CASITTGTGNGYTF.

The chain uses TRBV5-1 and TRBJ1-4; tentatively, D is TRBD1 (5 bases). V lost 4 bases, J lost 7 bases, and 14 bases lay in between. The CDR3 totals 14 residues. Germline V gene sequence: CDR1 SGHRS, CDR2 YFSETQ. Here the CDR3 DNA reads TGCGCCAGCAGCACCGACAGCCTTCTTGAAAAACTGTTTTTT. This sequence encodes CASSTDSLLEKLFF.